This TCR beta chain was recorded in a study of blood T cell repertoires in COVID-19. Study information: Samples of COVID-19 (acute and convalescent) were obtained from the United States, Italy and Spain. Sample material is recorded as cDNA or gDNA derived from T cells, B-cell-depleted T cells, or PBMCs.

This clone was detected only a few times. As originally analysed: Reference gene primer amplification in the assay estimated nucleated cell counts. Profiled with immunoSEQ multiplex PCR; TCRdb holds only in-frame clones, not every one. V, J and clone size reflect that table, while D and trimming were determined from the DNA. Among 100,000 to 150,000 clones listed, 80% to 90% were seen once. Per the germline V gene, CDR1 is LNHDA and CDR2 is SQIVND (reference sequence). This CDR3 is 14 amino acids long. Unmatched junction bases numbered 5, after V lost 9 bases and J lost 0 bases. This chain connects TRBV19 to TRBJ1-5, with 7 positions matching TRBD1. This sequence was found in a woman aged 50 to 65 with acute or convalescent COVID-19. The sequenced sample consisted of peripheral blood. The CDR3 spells CASGTDYSNQPQHF. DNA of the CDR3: TGTGCCAGCGGGACAGACTATAGCAATCAGCCCCAGCATTTT.